This TCR beta chain was documented in a study of blood T cell repertoires in COVID-19. Study in general: PBMCs, B-cell-depleted T cells, or T cells provided the cDNA or gDNA that made up the material.

From germline, CDR1 is SGHAT and CDR2 FQNNGV. The V segment lost 10 bases and the J segment 0 bases; nucleotides outside the gene matches: 5. CDR3 size: 13 residues. Method: immunoSEQ multiplex PCR; TCRdb's copy keeps in-frame clones and lacks some. The repertoire has about 190,000 clones, about nine tenths of them found once; the top ten carry approximately 1%. This receptor was taken from a man between 25 and 39 years old with acute or convalescent COVID-19. The chain is built from TRBV11-2 and TRBJ1-2; 7 bases are shared with TRBD1. The sequenced sample was peripheral blood. CDR3 sequence reads: CATRGGPNYGYTF. CDR3 bases: TGTGCCACCCGAGGGGGCCCTAACTATGGCTACACCTTC.